Listed here are 32 T cell receptor beta chains from one sample, sequenced in a study of cytomegalovirus exposure and HLA in healthy donors. Use of 60 Vbeta and 13 Jbeta primers characterized the PCR. The method was immunoSEQ multiplex PCR; TCRdb's version includes in-frame clones alone and lacks a portion of them. The sample includes 60,000 to 85,000 clones, about four fifths of them seen just once. Sequencing used PBMCs. The receptors were sampled from a man aged 35-49 years in good health and CMV-seronegative.

The chain links TRBV19 to TRBJ2-3; 10 bases agree with TRBD1. J gave up 2 bases and V 4 bases, and 6 bases lay outside the gene matches. Germline V gene sequence: CDR1 LNHDA, CDR2 SQIVND (reference sequence). The CDR3 consists of 16 residues. Written as DNA, the CDR3 is TGTGCCAGTAGTACCTACGGGACAGGGGCCACAGATACGCAGTATTTT. Residues: CASSTYGTGATDTQYF.

By sample share, this clone is medium-sized. V and J are TRBV5-1 and TRBJ1-2, with D possibly matching TRBD1 (5 bases). Germline V gene sequence: CDR1 SGHRS, CDR2 YFSETQ. This CDR3 contains 15 residues. Trimming cost V 2 bases and J 7 bases, with 18 bases left between them. CDR3 region: CASSLAGPRGPGYTF. The CDR3 DNA reads TGCGCCAGCAGCTTAGCCGGGCCAAGGGGCCCTGGCTACACCTTC.

The CDR3 DNA reads TGTGCCAGCATAAAGCGAGCTAACTATGGCTACACCTTC. This gives the protein CASIKRANYGYTF. The chain joins TRBV28 to TRBJ1-2; no definite D call. This CDR3 spans 13 amino acids. Germline assignment: CDR1 MDHEN and CDR2 SYDVKM. Trimming left V 7 bases short and J 0 bases short, with 9 bases between.

The chain carries TRBV5-6 and TRBJ2-2, with D tentatively TRBD2 (6 bases). CDR1 is SGHDT, CDR2 YYEEEE, per germline. The CDR3 is 11 amino acids. Trimming stripped 10 bases from V and 5 bases from J, with 9 bases between. CDR3 loop: CASGRTGELFF. In DNA, the CDR3 is TGTGCCTCGGGGAGGACCGGGGAGCTGTTTTTT.

The gene calls are TRBV6-5 and TRBJ1-5; D is possibly TRBD1 (6 bases). Germline CDR1 and CDR2: MNHEY and SVGAGI. Trimming pared 4 bases from V and 11 bases from J, leaving 18 bases between. The CDR3 is 14 amino acids. CDR3 in amino acids: CASSSNRDIPAQHF. CDR3 nucleotide sequence: TGTGCCAGCAGTTCAAACCGGGACATCCCGGCCCAGCATTTT.

The chain couples TRBV10-1 to TRBJ2-6, with TRBD2 matching 7 bases. Germline-derived CDR1 and CDR2 are WNHNN and SYGVQD (reference sequence). After removal of 10 bases from V and 5 bases from J, the junction contained 8 bases not matched to a gene. The CDR3 is 14 amino acids. The CDR3 sequence: CATSPGGRANVLTF. CDR3 bases: TGCGCCACCTCCCCGGGGGGACGGGCCAACGTCCTGACTTTC.

The chain combines TRBV5-4 with TRBJ2-3; D perhaps matches TRBD2 (7 bases). The V end lost 2 bases, the J end lost 3 bases, and 13 bases lay between the germline ends. Germline-derived CDR1 and CDR2 are SGHNT and YYREEE (reference sequence). The CDR3 covers 15 residues. CDR3 DNA sequence: TGTGCCAGCAGCTTTCGGGGGGCCGGGACAGATACGCAGTATTTT. This gives the protein CASSFRGAGTDTQYF.

The rearrangement links TRBV12-5 to TRBJ2-1; no clear D gene. The CDR3 loop spans 12 amino acids. Germline loops: CDR1 LGHNT, CDR2 FRNRAP. Trimming took 1 base from V and 7 from J, leaving 5 bases between them. The CDR3 bases are TGTGCTAGTGGTTTGGGAGGAAATGAGCAGTTCTTC. Translating gives CASGLGGNEQFF.

This clone was counted only a few times. The V and J genes are TRBV5-1 and TRBJ2-3; 7 bases are a match to TRBD1. V gave up 4 bases and J gave up 9 bases; unmatched junction bases: 14. CDR3 length equals 15 residues. Per the germline V gene, CDR1 is SGHRS and CDR2 is YFSETQ. The CDR3 nucleotides read TGCGCCAGCAGCGACCCCGGGACAGCTGTAAAAACGCAGTATTTT. Its protein product is CASSDPGTAVKTQYF.

This clone was seen more than once but under ten times. The chain links TRBV7-2 to TRBJ1-5, with 7 bases matching TRBD1. V was clipped by 4 bases and J by 6 bases; unmatched bases: 3. CDR3 length equals 13 residues. Germline V CDR1 and CDR2: SGHTA, FQGNSA. The CDR3 sequence: CASSSDRFQPQHF. In DNA form, the CDR3 reads TGTGCCAGCAGCTCGGACAGGTTTCAGCCCCAGCATTTT.

The rearrangement joins TRBV28 to TRBJ1-5, with unresolved D. This CDR3 is 13 amino acids long. From germline, CDR1 is MDHEN and CDR2 SYDVKM. Between the trimmed V and J ends, which lost 7 bases and 3 bases, there was a span of 10 bases. The CDR3 loop is CASKEQPNQPQHF. The CDR3 DNA reads as TGTGCCAGCAAGGAACAGCCCAATCAGCCCCAGCATTTT.

There are a few counts of this clone. At the DNA level, this CDR3 is encoded by other sequences in the same sample as well. The rearrangement joins TRBV5-1 to TRBJ1-2; D is possibly TRBD1 (6 bases). The CDR3 is made up of 15 amino acids. V gave up 0 bases and J gave up 3 bases, with 12 bases separating them. Germline lookup yields CDR1 SGHRS and CDR2 YFSETQ. CDR3 sequence (DNA): TGCGCCAGCAGCTTGGGCCAGGGGAGGGACTATGGCTACACCTTC. Translation: CASSLGQGRDYGYTF.

This clone has a single count. The chain combines TRBV28 with TRBJ2-2; 10 bases match TRBD1. Germline CDR1 reads MDHEN; CDR2 reads SYDVKM. The length of the CDR3 is 15 residues. With V trimmed by 4 bases and J by 2 bases, 1 base remained unmatched. DNA of the CDR3: TGTGCCAGCAGTTGGACAGGGGGTAACACCGGGGAGCTGTTTTTT. This encodes CASSWTGGNTGELFF.

The V call is TRBV5-6, the J call TRBJ2-7, with D possibly matching TRBD1 (6 bases). The CDR3 contains 16 residues. V shed 3 bases and J shed 2 bases, with 18 bases lying between them. Germline V gives CDR1 SGHDT, CDR2 YYEEEE. This chain's CDR3 is CASSSVDRRSPYEQYF. The DNA for the CDR3 is TGTGCCAGCAGCTCGGTCGACAGGAGGTCTCCCTACGAGCAGTACTTC. Combining the CDR3 with reference TRBV5-6 and TRBJ2-7 gives the whole variable domain DAGVTQSPTHLIKTRGQQVTLRCSPKSGHDTVSWYQQALGQGPQFIFQYYEEEERQRGNFPDRFSGHQFPNYSSELNVNALLLGDSALYLCASSSVDRRSPYEQYFGPGTRLTVT.

The V gene is TRBV6-4, the J gene TRBJ1-5; D call uncertain. Trimming removed 1 base at V and 4 bases at J, with 8 bases between. The germline CDR1 and CDR2 sequences are MRHNA and SNTAGT. This CDR3 contains 14 residues. This CDR3 is CASSDYSGNQPQHF. The CDR3 nucleotides read TGTGCCAGCAGTGACTATTCCGGGAATCAGCCCCAGCATTTT.

The rearrangement joins TRBV19 to TRBJ2-1; D gene ambiguous. Trimming shortened V by 3 bases and J by 8 bases, and 11 bases separated the two germline ends. Per the germline V gene, CDR1 is LNHDA and CDR2 is SQIVND (reference sequence). This CDR3 has 13 amino acids. The CDR3 region is CASSMVARHEQFF. The CDR3 region has the DNA TGTGCCAGTAGTATGGTCGCCAGGCATGAGCAGTTCTTC.

The DNA of the CDR3 is TGTGCCAGCAGCCCTGGACTAGCGGCAAGCCAAGAGACCCAGTACTTC. Its protein is CASSPGLAASQETQYF. The chain joins TRBV7-3 to TRBJ2-5; 10 bases are shared with TRBD2. Unmatched junction bases numbered 7, after V lost 5 bases and J lost 1 base. Germline V gene data show CDR1 as SGHTA and CDR2 as FQGTGA. The CDR3 extends over 16 amino acids.

The chain couples TRBV7-2 to TRBJ2-5; D is unresolved. The CDR3 is 13 amino acids. Germline lookup yields CDR1 SGHTA and CDR2 FQGNSA. V dropped 1 base and J dropped 2 bases, with 5 bases sitting between them. CDR3 amino acids: CASSLVRQETQYF. The CDR3, as DNA: TGTGCCAGCAGCTTAGTCAGACAAGAGACCCAGTACTTC.

The J gene is TRBJ2-3, the V gene TRBV2; 8 bases are shared with TRBD1. The J segment lost 2 bases and the V segment lost 8 bases, leaving 12 bases of the junction unmatched. CDR1 is SNHLY, CDR2 FYNNEI, per germline. The CDR3 is made up of 16 amino acids. The chain's CDR3 is CASEPRTGLLTDTQYF. The CDR3 nucleotides read TGTGCCAGCGAACCCCGGACAGGGCTCCTCACAGATACGCAGTATTTT.

This chain uses TRBV5-1 with TRBJ1-2, with D hard to call. The V gene lost 1 base and the J gene lost 4 bases, with 14 bases spanning the gap. The length of the CDR3 is 15 residues. Germline V gene sequence: CDR1 SGHRS, CDR2 YFSETQ. The CDR3 coding sequence is TGCGCCAGCAGCTTGCAGGTTGCTAGCACCTATGGCTACACCTTC. It translates to CASSLQVASTYGYTF.

The gene calls are TRBV9 and TRBJ2-5; 11 positions agree with TRBD2. Unmatched junction bases numbered 10, after V lost 0 bases and J lost 3 bases. The CDR3 has 18 residues. Per the germline V gene, CDR1 is SGDLS and CDR2 is YYNGEE. The DNA of the CDR3 is TGTGCCAGCAGCGTAGGAGGTAGCGGGGGGGCCTTGGAAGAGACCCAGTACTTC. It is translated as CASSVGGSGGALEETQYF.

The V and J genes are TRBV11-2 and TRBJ2-3; D is perhaps TRBD1 (6 bases). The CDR3 contains 14 residues. Germline V CDR1 and CDR2: SGHAT, FQNNGV. V was shortened by 1 base and J by 4 bases, with 9 bases between the two germline ends. In DNA form, the CDR3 reads TGTGCCAGCAGCTTAGCACAGGGCCCAGATACGCAGTATTTT. Translated: CASSLAQGPDTQYF.

The J gene is TRBJ2-5, the V gene TRBV5-1; tentatively, D is TRBD1 (6 bases). Looked up from germline, CDR1 is SGHRS and CDR2 is YFSETQ. Trimming stripped 0 bases from V and 2 bases from J, with 17 bases between. The CDR3 runs 17 residues. This CDR3 reads CASSLGLEPGTQETQYF. The CDR3 nucleotides are TGCGCCAGCAGCTTGGGTCTCGAACCCGGGACACAAGAGACCCAGTACTTC.

The V call is TRBV27, the J call TRBJ1-6; a weak D match, TRBD1 (5 bases). The CDR3 consists of 14 residues. Per germline, CDR1 MNHEY and CDR2 SMNVEV (reference sequence). Trimming shortened V by 3 bases and J by 9 bases, and 12 bases separated the two germline ends. The DNA for the CDR3 is TGTGCCAGCAGTTTCGGGCAGGGTGCTTCACCCCTCCACTTT. Residues: CASSFGQGASPLHF.

This clone was counted a few times. This chain uses TRBV7-2 with TRBJ2-3; 9 bases fit TRBD2. This CDR3 has 14 residues. V shed 5 bases, J shed 6 bases, and the junction held 6 bases outside the gene matches. Germline V gives CDR1 SGHTA, CDR2 FQGNSA. CDR3 amino acids: CASSLGLALDTQYF. The CDR3 DNA sequence: TGTGCCAGCAGCCTCGGACTAGCGTTGGATACGCAGTATTTT.

The sample holds a few counts of this clone. The chain employs TRBV7-3 and TRBJ2-2; 7 nucleotides agree with TRBD2. This CDR3 spans 16 amino acids. Trimming at V came to 0 bases and at J to 5 bases, leaving 6 bases not matched to a gene. CDR1 SGHTA and CDR2 FQGTGA come from the germline V gene. CDR3 residues: CASSLTPGGGTGELFF. DNA for the CDR3: TGTGCCAGCAGCTTAACGCCGGGGGGTGGGACCGGGGAGCTGTTTTTT. Supplemented by reference TRBV7-3 and TRBJ2-2, the full variable domain reads GAGVSQTPSNKVTEKGKYVELRCDPISGHTALYWYRQSLGQGPEFLIYFQGTGAADDSGLPNDRFFAVRPEGSVSTLKIQRTERGDSAVYLCASSLTPGGGTGELFFGEGSRLTVL.

The chain has TRBV4-3 and TRBJ2-7; D call uncertain. Trimming removed 3 bases at V and 2 bases at J, with 11 bases between. CDR1 and CDR2 from the germline V gene are LGHNA and YSLEER. CDR3 length equals 14 residues. For the CDR3, the DNA is TGCGCCAGCAGCCAGGCCCTCCGGGCCTACGAGCAGTACTTC. Translating it yields CASSQALRAYEQYF.

This clone came up a few times. CDR3 coding DNA: TGTGCCAGCAGCCAAGACGGGATTAGCGGGGGACCGAAGACCCAGTACTTC. Its protein is CASSQDGISGGPKTQYF. The genes are TRBV4-2 and TRBJ2-5; 9 bases agree with TRBD2. CDR3 size: 17 residues. Looked up from germline, CDR1 is LGHNA and CDR2 is YNFKEQ. Losses at the gene ends were 0 bases for V and 6 bases for J; bases not matched to a gene: 11.

The chain has TRBV7-6 and TRBJ2-1; D remains unclear. Trimming shortened V by 0 bases and J by 4 bases, and 4 bases separated the two germline ends. The CDR3 covers 13 residues. CDR1 SGHVS and CDR2 FNYEAQ come from the germline V gene. Here the CDR3 reads CASSLALYNEQFF. The CDR3 coding sequence is TGTGCCAGCAGCTTAGCCTTGTACAATGAGCAGTTCTTC.

The V and J genes are TRBV4-1 and TRBJ1-6; 7 bases are shared with TRBD1. Germline V lookup: CDR1 MGHRA, CDR2 YSYEKL. Trimming at V came to 2 bases and at J to 10 bases, leaving 11 bases not matched to a gene. This CDR3 comprises 16 residues. This CDR3 reads CASSQFTRDSGSPLHF. The CDR3 bases are TGCGCCAGCAGCCAATTCACCCGGGACAGTGGATCACCCCTCCACTTT.

The genes are TRBV7-2 and TRBJ1-5; no reliable D call. The CDR3 has 13 residues. Looked up from germline, CDR1 is SGHTA and CDR2 is FQGNSA. The ends were cut back, 5 bases at V and 3 bases at J, with 8 bases in the middle. The DNA of the CDR3 is TGTGCCAGCAGCCCCTCCCCCAATCAGCCCCAGCATTTT. Encoded protein: CASSPSPNQPQHF.

This clone was observed a few times. The chain combines TRBV6-6 with TRBJ1-2, with D unclear. This CDR3 is 12 amino acids long. The germline CDR1 and CDR2 sequences are MNHNY and SVGAGI (reference sequence). V was shortened by 6 bases and J by 6 bases, with 11 bases between the two germline ends. Written as DNA, the CDR3 is TGTGCCAGCAGCCGAGAGAGCAATGGCTACACCTTC. This sequence encodes CASSRESNGYTF.